These 26 T cell receptor beta chains originate from one sample sequenced in a study of T cells in Graves' hyperthyroidism and ophthalmopathy. There were TCR beta CDR3 regions amplified from RNA transcripts. TCR CDR3 underwent first-round RT-PCR with the HTBI primer set. One entry per CDR3 protein results from TCRdb running MiXCR on the multiplex PCR reads. The sample carries about 420,000 distinct CDR3 sequences, roughly 13% recorded once. The sample consisted of blood. The receptors originated from a woman aged 18 to 35 with Graves' hyperthyroidism.

The sample holds many counts of this clonotype. V gene TRBV11-2 combines with J gene TRBJ2-2; 7 positions match TRBD2. V trimming: 5 bases; J trimming: 6 bases; junction bases outside the gene matches: 9. CDR1 and CDR2 (germline): SGHAT, FQNNGV. This CDR3 has 15 residues. The CDR3 DNA reads as TGTGCCAGCAGCCAGGATTGGGGGGGTCCCGGGGAGCTGTTTTTT. It codes for CASSQDWGGPGELFF.

This rearrangement joins TRBV19 to TRBJ2-2; 13 bases align to TRBD2. V lost 6 bases and J lost 7; bases outside the gene matches: 5. Germline V gene lookup returns CDR1 LNHDA and CDR2 SQIVND (reference sequence). This CDR3 contains 15 residues. The CDR3 DNA sequence: TGTGCCAGTAGCGGACTAGCGGGAGTAGTCGGGGAGCTGTTTTTT. It is translated as CASSGLAGVVGELFF.

The rearrangement links TRBV13 to TRBJ1-2, with D possibly being TRBD1 (6 bases). Germline V gene sequence: CDR1 PRHDT, CDR2 FYEKMQ (reference sequence). The CDR3 runs 12 residues. The germline V and J ends were trimmed by 5 bases and 4 bases, with 8 bases remaining between them. Here the CDR3 DNA reads TGTGCCAGCAGCGTGGGGGCCTATGGCTACACCTTC. It specifies CASSVGAYGYTF.

This clonotype has ten or more counts. The chain joins TRBV5-1 to TRBJ2-3, with TRBD2 identical over 11 bases. The CDR3 spans 17 residues. The ends lost 4 bases at V and 0 bases at J; junction bases unmatched: 7. CDR1 SGHRS and CDR2 YFSETQ come from the germline V gene. The DNA of the CDR3 is TGCGCCAGCAGCCCGGGACTAGCGGATCTAAGCACAGATACGCAGTATTTT. It translates to CASSPGLADLSTDTQYF.

V and J are TRBV5-1 and TRBJ1-1; no clear D gene. V was cut by 1 base and J by 5 bases, with 15 bases left in between. Germline V CDR1 and CDR2: SGHRS, YFSETQ. The CDR3 spans 15 residues. This CDR3 is CASSLTVTVYTEAFF. Here the CDR3 DNA reads TGCGCCAGCAGCTTGACAGTGACCGTGTATACTGAAGCTTTCTTT.

This clonotype was seen at least ten times. The V and J genes are TRBV6-1 and TRBJ1-2; TRBD1 aligns across 7 bases. CDR3 length equals 14 residues. The V gene's germline CDR1 is MNHNS and CDR2 SASEGT. Trimming removed 5 bases from V and 4 bases from J; junction bases left unmatched: 7. CDR3 in DNA: TGTGCCAGCAGTAACGCGGACAGGATCTATGGCTACACCTTC. Its translation: CASSNADRIYGYTF.

Comment on this clonotype: A read error may account for a junction end that differs from germline. The rearrangement joins TRBV18 to TRBJ2-5; the D gene is possibly TRBD2 (5 bases). CDR3 length: 17 residues. Germline assignment: CDR1 KGHSH and CDR2 LQKENI. DNA of the CDR3: TGTGCCAGCTCACCGTCCCCCCCCCGGGCCAGCGGCTATATGGGGAACTTC. Amino acid sequence: CASSPSPPRASGYMGNF.

The V and J genes are TRBV2 and TRBJ2-7, with a possible D match to TRBD2 (6 bases). CDR1 is SNHLY, CDR2 FYNNEI, per germline. The CDR3 is 15 residues long. The V end was cut by 4 bases, the J end by 2 bases, with 15 bases between. The DNA of the CDR3 is TGTGCCAGCAGTGTTCGGGCTAGCGCGACCTACGAGCAGTACTTC. Residues: CASSVRASATYEQYF.

Points on this clonotype: This clone may be a read error of a much larger clone one base away. Written as DNA, the CDR3 is TGTTCCAGCAGTTTAGTTAACCAAGAGACCCAGTACTTC. This encodes CSSSLVNQETQYF. The V and J genes are TRBV12-3 or TRBV12-4 and TRBJ2-5; no definite D call. CDR3 length equals 13 residues.

The table lists this clonotype with many counts. V and J are TRBV20-1 and TRBJ2-7; the D gene could be TRBD1 or TRBD2 (5 bases each). Between the trimmed V and J ends, which lost 1 base and 2 bases, there was a span of 12 bases. Germline V gene lookup returns CDR1 DFQATT and CDR2 SNEGSKA (reference sequence). The CDR3 length is 14 residues. The CDR3: CSARARDRAYEQYF. CDR3 nucleotides: TGCAGTGCTAGAGCAAGGGACCGAGCCTACGAGCAGTACTTC.

This clonotype was seen ten or more times. The V gene is TRBV24-1, the J gene TRBJ2-1; the D call may be TRBD1 or TRBD2 (6 bases each). This CDR3 comprises 15 residues. CDR1 is KGHDR and CDR2 is SFDVKD in the germline V gene. V lost 4 bases and J 9 bases, leaving 18 bases between the germline ends. This CDR3 is CATSDQAAGEVEQFF. For the CDR3, the DNA is TGTGCCACCAGTGACCAAGCGGCAGGGGAGGTTGAGCAGTTCTTC.

This clonotype appeared a few times. This chain connects TRBV20-1 to TRBJ2-1; unclear D gene. Trimming removed 6 bases from V and 8 bases from J, with 20 bases in between. The CDR3 spans 14 residues. Germline loops: CDR1 DFQATT, CDR2 SNEGSKA (reference sequence). The CDR3 protein is CSAHPGPGSHEQFF. In DNA, the CDR3 is TGCAGTGCCCACCCAGGACCGGGTTCGCATGAGCAGTTCTTC.

This clonotype was seen a single time. V and J are TRBV6-2 or TRBV6-3 and TRBJ2-7, with unresolved D. Germline assignment: CDR1 MNHEY and CDR2 SVGEGT. This CDR3 comprises 16 residues. V was pared by 6 bases and J by 3 bases, with 21 bases between. This CDR3 is CASRGWTENLIYEQYF. DNA of the CDR3: TGTGCCAGCAGGGGCTGGACGGAAAATCTAATCTACGAGCAGTACTTC.

This clonotype was counted a few times. For the CDR3, the DNA is TGTGCCAGCTCAACGGGACTAGAGTCGGGTGGCTACACCTTC. Encoded protein: CASSTGLESGGYTF. The V and J genes are TRBV18 and TRBJ1-2, with D possibly matching TRBD1 (5 bases). Germline lookup yields CDR1 KGHSH and CDR2 LQKENI. The CDR3 is made up of 14 amino acids. V lost 5 bases and J lost 7, with 17 bases in between. The full variable domain, completed using reference TRBV18 and TRBJ1-2, is NAGVMQNPRHLVRRRGQEARLRCSPMKGHSHVYWYRQLPEEGLKFMVYLQKENIIDESGMPKERFSAEFPKEGPSILRIQQVVRGDSAAYFCASSTGLESGGYTFGSGTRLTVV.

This clonotype occurred many times. V and J are TRBV6-1 and TRBJ2-1, with 7 bases lining up with TRBD1. J lost 3 bases, V lost 8 bases, and 4 bases had no gene match. The CDR3 totals 13 residues. Germline CDR1 MNHNS, CDR2 SASEGT. The CDR3 protein is CASGQESYNEQFF. CDR3 DNA sequence: TGTGCCAGCGGACAGGAGAGCTACAATGAGCAGTTCTTC.

This clonotype was recorded many times. The CDR3 is CASSVVGLLTDTQYF. CDR3 DNA: TGTGCCAGCAGCGTAGTGGGACTACTCACAGATACGCAGTATTTT. The chain recombines TRBV9 with TRBJ2-3; 7 positions agree with TRBD2. Germline V gene sequence: CDR1 SGDLS, CDR2 YYNGEE. With 0 bases clipped from V and 2 bases from J, the junction kept 3 bases outside the gene matches. The CDR3 is 15 residues long.

Ten or more counts support this clonotype. The chain uses TRBV2 and TRBJ1-2; the D is unclear. Trimming shortened V by 7 bases and J by 5 bases, and 14 bases separated the two germline ends. This CDR3 has 13 residues. Germline CDR1 and CDR2: SNHLY and FYNNEI. The CDR3 sequence is CASTVGGLYGYTF. The CDR3 DNA reads as TGTGCCAGCACAGTCGGCGGGTTGTATGGCTACACCTTC.

This clonotype was recorded many times. The rearrangement joins TRBV6-6 to TRBJ2-7; 8 bases are a match to TRBD2. The trim removed 0 bases at V and 4 bases at J, leaving 5 bases unmatched. The CDR3 totals 15 residues. Germline-derived CDR1 and CDR2 are MNHNY and SVGAGI (reference sequence). CDR3 coding DNA: TGTGCCAGCAGTTACTCGCGGGGGGCGAGTTACGAGCAGTACTTC. Amino acids: CASSYSRGASYEQYF.

This clonotype was observed at least ten times. The gene calls are TRBV19 and TRBJ1-1; D gene uncertain. V was trimmed by 7 bases and J by 2 bases, leaving 8 bases between them. The CDR3 runs 12 residues. From germline, CDR1 is LNHDA and CDR2 SQIVND (reference sequence). The CDR3 loop is CASMDGNTEAFF. The CDR3 region has the DNA TGTGCCAGTATGGACGGAAACACTGAAGCTTTCTTT. Filled out from reference TRBV19 and TRBJ1-1, the complete variable domain reads DGGITQSPKYLFRKEGQNVTLSCEQNLNHDAMYWYRQDPGQGLRLIYYSQIVNDFQKGDIAEGYSVSREKKESFPLTVTSAQKNPTAFYLCASMDGNTEAFFGQGTRLTVV.

This rearrangement joins TRBV25-1 to TRBJ2-7; TRBD1 agrees at 9 bases. Germline CDR1 is MGHDK and CDR2 is SYGVNS. CDR3 length: 15 residues. Trimming took 5 bases from V and 3 from J; bases not matched to a gene: 8. The CDR3 region has the DNA TGTGCCAGCAGTAGGGGGGACAGGGAATACTACGAGCAGTACTTC. It is translated as CASSRGDREYYEQYF.

This clonotype was seen at least ten times. The V call is TRBV28, the J call TRBJ2-1, with 11 nucleotides matching TRBD2. The CDR3 is 16 amino acids. Germline CDR1 and CDR2: MDHEN and SYDVKM. J lost 4 bases, V lost 2 bases, and 4 bases had no gene match. For the CDR3, the DNA is TGTGCCAGCAGTTTAATGGCTAGCGGGAGGTACAATGAGCAGTTCTTC. Translating gives CASSLMASGRYNEQFF.

This clonotype was seen more than once but under ten times. A much larger clonotype is one base distant, so this may be a read error. The chain has TRBV11-2 and TRBJ2-5; 7 bases align to TRBD2. The V gene's germline CDR1 is SGHAT and CDR2 FQNNGV. This CDR3 spans 13 amino acids. Germline trimming cut 6 bases from V and 7 bases from J; bases unmatched to any gene: 8. The CDR3 region has the DNA TGTGCCAGCAGTTCAGGGCCGGGAGGGACCCAGTACTTC. It encodes CASSSGPGGTQYF.

This clonotype has at least ten counts. This sequence joins TRBV27 and TRBJ2-7, with D possibly being TRBD2 (6 bases). CDR1 and CDR2 from the germline V gene are MNHEY and SMNVEV (reference sequence). With 5 bases removed from V and 0 bases from J, the gap between germline ends came to 11 bases. The CDR3 extends over 14 amino acids. CDR3 sequence: CASSPRESSYEQYF. The DNA of the CDR3 is TGTGCCAGCAGTCCCCGGGAGAGCTCCTACGAGCAGTACTTC.

A word on this clonotype: Relative to the germline gene, one junction end is altered; a read error may explain this. CDR3 nucleotides: TGCAGTGCTAGAGATCAAGTTTCCTATGGCTGCACCTTC. Amino acid sequence: CSARDQVSYGCTF. The V call is TRBV20-1, the J call TRBJ1-2, with D hard to call. Germline V gene lookup returns CDR1 DFQATT and CDR2 SNEGSKA (reference sequence). The CDR3 contains 13 residues.

There are a few counts of this clonotype. V gene TRBV25-1 combines with J gene TRBJ2-5; no definite D call. The V gene's germline CDR1 is MGHDK and CDR2 SYGVNS. The CDR3 length is 9 residues. Trimming left V 10 bases short and J 4 bases short, with 4 bases between. The CDR3, as DNA: TGTGCCACAGGAGAGACCCAGTACTTC. Residues: CATGETQYF.

V and J are TRBV28 and TRBJ2-5; the D is unclear. CDR1 is MDHEN, CDR2 SYDVKM, per germline. The CDR3 covers 13 residues. Trimming removed 6 bases at V and 5 bases at J, with 13 bases between. In DNA form, the CDR3 reads TGTGCCAGCAGCCACCCCAGTCGCGAGACCCAGTACTTC. Amino acids: CASSHPSRETQYF.